This T cell receptor (beta chain) was observed in a study of blood T cell repertoires in COVID-19 (dated by TCRdb to 2020 to 2022). For context, the study as a whole: Samples from collaborators originated in the United States, Italy and Spain and spanned both the acute and convalescent phases of COVID-19. The dataset comprised deeply sampled blood TCRbeta repertoires from subjects exposed to, actively infected with, or recovered from COVID-19. Where available, HLA class I and class II types were obtained from metadata supplied by the sample provider rather than from assay-based typing. Sample metadata almost always included a de-identified subject ID, COVID-19 status, age in years and sex. The repertoires were released in a freely available public database meant as a resource for research on the immune response to SARS-CoV-2. The prospective study material was composed of cDNA or gDNA derived from T cells, B-cell-depleted T cells, or PBMCs. The samples were drawn from two sources: the first 160 participants of the ongoing ImmuneRACE study, and over 1,000 subjects contributed by 6 global collaborators.

The immunoSEQ Assay, a bias-controlled multiplex PCR, was used to amplify TCRbeta CDR3 regions from genomic DNA. On the study's bioinformatics: The number of nucleated cells in each sample was estimated from the amplification of reference gene primers within the assay. To quantify the absolute abundance of each unique TCRbeta CDR3 rearrangement, sequence reads were collapsed and filtered. Productive Simpson clonality was computed per sample as the square root of Simpson's diversity index over productive rearrangements. TCRdb provides this immuneACCESS table in a form limited to in-frame rearrangements. Some clones are lacking; in checked studies, under half of them reflect an unresolved V gene, and why the rest are absent is not known. The V and J calls and the clone size are those of that table, but D and trimming were determined from the DNA. This sample is represented by approximately 150,000 clones; 84% of them were singletons. The ten largest make up 2.5% to 3% of the sample.

Paper-wide results and their limitations: The amount of clinical and demographic metadata varied by source and participant and was provided uncurated.

CDR1 LGHDT and CDR2 YNNKEL were looked up in the germline V gene (reference sequence). Reading from cysteine to phenylalanine, the CDR3 counts 15 amino acids. The sequence is cut down to CDR3 DNA, 45 bases in frame from base 1. V is clipped by 0 bases and J by 7 bases, and the sequence between their germline boundaries is 15 bases long. A word on this clone: Its binding antigen is unknown. Per-nucleotide qualities are absent, and no much larger clonotype sits a single base away.

In Seattle, one collaborating source enrolled patients while the infection was active and tracked those patients longitudinally over the course of disease. Collaborating institutions collected whole blood in K2EDTA tubes following their own protocols. For TCRbeta analysis, collaborators shipped samples in one of three forms: frozen whole blood, isolated PBMCs, or DNA extracted from either of those sample types. The TCR originated in a woman of 80 years or more with COVID-19, enrolled during active disease. The sequenced sample was peripheral blood. The rearranged chain carries TRBV3-1 (or the pseudogene TRBV3-2) and TRBJ1-2; the D gene is possibly TRBD1, with 6 bases matching. The CDR3 protein: CASSQETGWVPGYTF. The DNA sequence is as follows: TGTGCCAGCAGCCAAGAAACAGGGTGGGTGCCTGGCTACACCTTC.